These T cell receptor beta chains were read from a single sample in a study of blood T cells in healthy people across ages. From the 5' RACE reads, TCRdb called clonotypes with MiXCR, one entry per CDR3 protein. The sample yields about 670,000 distinct CDR3 sequences, approximately 40% seen once. Material: blood. These TCRs come from a man older than 75 in good health. The CDR3 runs from the conserved cysteine through the conserved F or W. Each record gives: V gene, D gene, clone size, J gene, CDR3 DNA, CDR3 protein. D genes are given only for firm matches. A clone size is listed for some rows: how often the clone was seen (once, few, many), or a class if it is expanded.

V: TRBV5-1
D: TRBD1
size: many
J: TRBJ1-2
DNA: TGCGCCAGCAGCTTGGACCCAGGGGGAAACTATGGCTACACCTTC
CDR3: CASSLDPGGNYGYTF

V: TRBV7-9
D: NA
size: once
J: TRBJ1-2
DNA: TGTGCCAGCAGACCCCAACAGAACCTCTATGGCTACACCTTC
CDR3: CASRPQQNLYGYTF

V: TRBV27
D: NA
size: many
J: TRBJ2-1
DNA: TGTGCCAGCAGTACCAATGAGCAGTTCTTC
CDR3: CASSTNEQFF

V: TRBV6-2/TRBV6-3
D: NA
size: NA
J: TRBJ2-3
DNA: NA
CDR3: CASSTSGLAGGTDTQYF

V: TRBV7-2
D: NA
size: NA
J: TRBJ2-6
DNA: TGTGCCAGCAGCTTAATGGCGAGCTCTGGGGCCAACGTCCTGACTTTC
CDR3: CASSLMASSGANVLTF

V: TRBV7-2
D: TRBD1
size: NA
J: TRBJ1-1
DNA: TGTGCCAGCAGCTTAGGCGACCGACAGGGGAGCACTGAAGCTTTCTTT
CDR3: CASSLGDRQGSTEAFF

V: TRBV7-6
D: TRBD2
size: NA
J: TRBJ2-1
DNA: TGTGCCAGCTCAATTAGCGGGATCAATGAGCAGTTCTTC
CDR3: CASSISGINEQFF

V: TRBV7-2
D: TRBD2
size: NA
J: TRBJ2-3
DNA: TGTGCCAGCAGCTTAGAGGGACTACCTTGGCAAGATACGCAGTATTTT
CDR3: CASSLEGLPWQDTQYF

V: TRBV5-1
D: NA
size: few
J: TRBJ2-5
DNA: TGCGCCAGCAGCTTTTTCCAGGAAAGTTCCCTAGAGACCCAGTACTTC
CDR3: CASSFFQESSLETQYF

V: TRBV7-2
D: TRBD2
size: few
J: TRBJ2-6
DNA: TGTGCCAGCAGCTTAATAGCGGGAGTGGTCAATGGGGCCAACGTCCTGACTTTC
CDR3: CASSLIAGVVNGANVLTF

V: TRBV6-2/TRBV6-3
D: TRBD1
size: NA
J: TRBJ1-1
DNA: TGTGCCAGCAGTTACTCAACGGACAGGGGTGACGCTTTCTTT
CDR3: CASSYSTDRGDAFF

V: TRBV6-1
D: NA
size: NA
J: TRBJ2-7
DNA: TGTGCCAGCTCATGGACAGATTATGGCGACGAGCAGTACTTC
CDR3: CASSWTDYGDEQYF

V: TRBV15
D: NA
size: NA
J: TRBJ1-6
DNA: TGTGCCACCAGCATGGGGACCGGGAATTCACCCCTCCACTTT
CDR3: CATSMGTGNSPLHF

V: TRBV28
D: NA
size: few
J: TRBJ2-1
DNA: TGTGCCACCTTTCGGGAGCCCTCCTACAATGAGCAGTTCTTC
CDR3: CATFREPSYNEQFF

V: TRBV7-2
D: TRBD1
size: few
J: TRBJ2-6
DNA: TGTGCCAGCAGCTTATATGTGGGACAGGGAAGAGGAGGGGCCAACGTCCTGACTTTC
CDR3: CASSLYVGQGRGGANVLTF

V: TRBV27
D: TRBD1
size: NA
J: TRBJ2-7
DNA: TGTGCCAGCGGTTTAGCTGGCAGGGGGCAACACGAGCAGTACTTC
CDR3: CASGLAGRGQHEQYF

V: TRBV2
D: NA
size: NA
J: TRBJ2-3
DNA: TGTGCCAGCCGTCCAACATTTAGTGCAGATACGCAGTATTTT
CDR3: CASRPTFSADTQYF

V: TRBV28
D: TRBD2
size: many
J: TRBJ2-7
DNA: TGTGCCAGTAAAGCGGGAGTAGTCGAGCAGTACTTC
CDR3: CASKAGVVEQYF

V: TRBV7-9
D: TRBD1
size: NA
J: TRBJ2-7
DNA: TGTGCCAGCAGCTTATTCAAGGGGGACAGTCGCATCTCCTACGAGCAGTACTTC
CDR3: CASSLFKGDSRISYEQYF

V: TRBV6-2/TRBV6-3
D: NA
size: NA
J: TRBJ1-2
DNA: TGTGCCAGCAGTTACTCTATGACAGCCTATGGCCACACCTTC
CDR3: CASSYSMTAYGHTF

V: TRBV3-1
D: NA
size: NA
J: TRBJ2-3
DNA: TGTGCCAGCAGCCAAGATCCTGAAAGCACAGATACGCAGTATTTT
CDR3: CASSQDPESTDTQYF

V: TRBV6-5
D: TRBD1
size: NA
J: TRBJ2-5
DNA: TGTGCCAGCACCCAGGCGGGGACAGGCCAAGAGACCCAGTACTTC
CDR3: CASTQAGTGQETQYF

V: TRBV12-3/TRBV12-4
D: NA
size: NA
J: TRBJ2-3
DNA: TGTGCCAGCAGTGTCTACCGGGCGAAAGTGGATACGCAGTATTTT
CDR3: CASSVYRAKVDTQYF

V: TRBV6-1
D: NA
size: few
J: TRBJ1-1
DNA: TGTGCCAGCAGTGAGGGGGGCAGCGAAGCTTTCTTT
CDR3: CASSEGGSEAFF

V: TRBV28
D: NA
size: NA
J: TRBJ2-7
DNA: TGTGCCAGCAGTGCGCCCGGGACGGGGTTCTACGAGCAGTACTTC
CDR3: CASSAPGTGFYEQYF

V: TRBV7-2
D: TRBD1
size: NA
J: TRBJ1-5
DNA: TGTGCCAGCAGCTCCGGGACAGGGGGCGCGCAGCCCCAGCATTTT
CDR3: CASSSGTGGAQPQHF

V: TRBV7-8
D: NA
size: NA
J: TRBJ2-5
DNA: TGTGCCAGCAGCTTAGCGGGGGGGCTTCGGGAGACCCAGTACTTC
CDR3: CASSLAGGLRETQYF

V: TRBV20-1
D: TRBD2
size: few
J: TRBJ2-3
DNA: TGCAGTGCTGGGGGACTAGCGGGAACAGATACGCAGTATTTT
CDR3: CSAGGLAGTDTQYF

V: TRBV20-1
D: NA
size: NA
J: TRBJ1-5
DNA: TGCAGTGCTGGAAAGGAAGGCAGCAATCAGCCCCAGCATTTT
CDR3: CSAGKEGSNQPQHF

V: TRBV24-1
D: NA
size: few
J: TRBJ2-1
DNA: TGTGCCACCAGCTTACGGGACAACAATGAGCAGTTCTTC
CDR3: CATSLRDNNEQFF

V: TRBV4-3
D: TRBD1
size: NA
J: TRBJ1-4
DNA: TGCGCCAGCGGCCAAGATCAGGGACAGGGTGGTGAAAAACTGTTTTTT
CDR3: CASGQDQGQGGEKLFF

V: TRBV20-1
D: NA
size: few
J: TRBJ2-5
DNA: TGCAGTGCTAGAAACACGGGACATCCGGAGGGGAAGACCCAGTACTTC
CDR3: CSARNTGHPEGKTQYF

V: TRBV7-2
D: NA
size: NA
J: TRBJ1-4
DNA: TGTGCCAGCAGCCAGTATAAGGGAAAACTGTTTTTT
CDR3: CASSQYKGKLFF

V: TRBV7-3
D: TRBD1
size: NA
J: TRBJ1-1
DNA: TGTGCCAGCAGCTTCTATCCTCCAGGGGGCTTAGCGACTGAAGCTTTCTTT
CDR3: CASSFYPPGGLATEAFF

V: TRBV4-3
D: TRBD1
size: few
J: TRBJ1-2
DNA: TGCGCCAGCAGCCAAGTAGAGGGGACAGGGCATGGCTACACCTTC
CDR3: CASSQVEGTGHGYTF

V: TRBV2
D: NA
size: NA
J: TRBJ2-7
DNA: TGTGCCAGCAAGCTAACTGGTTCCTACGAGCAGTACTTC
CDR3: CASKLTGSYEQYF

V: TRBV5-1
D: NA
size: NA
J: TRBJ1-2
DNA: TGCGCCAGCAGCTTGGCCGGGACCCGCACTAACTATGGCTACACCTTC
CDR3: CASSLAGTRTNYGYTF

V: TRBV5-1
D: TRBD1
size: few
J: TRBJ2-3
DNA: TGCGCCAGCAGCTTACTACCGGGACAGGGGAAGGATACGCAGTATTTT
CDR3: CASSLLPGQGKDTQYF

V: TRBV19
D: TRBD2
size: NA
J: TRBJ2-1
DNA: TGTGCCAGTAGTGTAGGGACTAGCGGGATGGATGAGCAGTTCTTC
CDR3: CASSVGTSGMDEQFF

V: TRBV2
D: NA
size: NA
J: TRBJ2-7
DNA: TGTGCCAGCGCAAACCTTTTTAGCTACGAGCAGTACTTC
CDR3: CASANLFSYEQYF

V: TRBV20-1
D: TRBD1
size: NA
J: TRBJ2-5
DNA: TGCAGTGCTGGGGACAGGCTCGGAGAGCAGTACTTC
CDR3: CSAGDRLGEQYF

V: TRBV12-3/TRBV12-4
D: NA
size: NA
J: TRBJ1-5
DNA: TGTGCCAGCAGCCTACAGGGTAGACAGCCCCAGCATTTT
CDR3: CASSLQGRQPQHF

V: TRBV7-9
D: NA
size: few
J: TRBJ2-3
DNA: TGTGCCAGCAGCTTACAAACCGACCAGGGTGCAGATACGCAGTATTTT
CDR3: CASSLQTDQGADTQYF

V: TRBV6-2/TRBV6-3
D: TRBD2
size: NA
J: TRBJ2-2
DNA: TGTGCCAGCAGTTACTCCTACGCTAGCGGGGGTCCGCCGAACACCGGGGAGCTGTTTTTT
CDR3: CASSYSYASGGPPNTGELFF

V: TRBV7-2
D: NA
size: once
J: TRBJ2-1
DNA: TGTGCCAGCAGCGATAGGGGGGCTAGCGTGCGAAATGAGCAGTTCTTC
CDR3: CASSDRGASVRNEQFF

V: TRBV20-1
D: TRBD2
size: NA
J: TRBJ2-5
DNA: TGCAGTGCACTTAGGACTAGCGGGGGGGAGTACCAAGAGACCCAGTACTTC
CDR3: CSALRTSGGEYQETQYF

V: TRBV15
D: TRBD2
size: few
J: TRBJ2-3
DNA: TGTGCCACCAGCAGGAGAGTAGCTAGCGGGTATACAGATACGCAGTATTTT
CDR3: CATSRRVASGYTDTQYF

V: TRBV28
D: NA
size: NA
J: TRBJ2-3
DNA: TGTGCCAGCGGGGGCGCGCCTAGCACAGATACGCAGTATTTT
CDR3: CASGGAPSTDTQYF

V: TRBV7-9
D: TRBD1
size: NA
J: TRBJ1-5
DNA: TGTGCCAGCAGCTCCGGGACAGGGTCCCGGCAGCCCCAGCATTTT
CDR3: CASSSGTGSRQPQHF

V: TRBV2
D: NA
size: NA
J: TRBJ1-2
DNA: TGTGCCAGCAAGACCGGTCCTAACTATGGCTACACCTTC
CDR3: CASKTGPNYGYTF

V: TRBV28
D: TRBD1
size: NA
J: TRBJ1-1
DNA: TGTGCCAGCAGGCAAGACAGGGTATCCGAAGCTTTCTTT
CDR3: CASRQDRVSEAFF

V: TRBV24-1
D: NA
size: many
J: TRBJ2-5
DNA: TGTGCCACCAGTGATTGGGGAAGGTCTACCCAAGAGACCCAGTACTTC
CDR3: CATSDWGRSTQETQYF

V: TRBV24-1
D: NA
size: NA
J: TRBJ2-3
DNA: TGTGCCACCAGTGATGCTGGGGCTGCGGATACGCAGTATTTT
CDR3: CATSDAGAADTQYF

V: TRBV15
D: NA
size: NA
J: TRBJ2-1
DNA: TGTGCCACCCGCGGAGGAGGTTCCACCGGTGAGCAGTTCTTC
CDR3: CATRGGGSTGEQFF

V: TRBV10-3
D: NA
size: NA
J: TRBJ2-3
DNA: TGTGCCATCAGGGGGACCGGGGATCCCACAGATACGCAGTATTTT
CDR3: CAIRGTGDPTDTQYF

V: TRBV27
D: TRBD1
size: once
J: TRBJ1-5
DNA: TGTGCCAGCGGAAAACAGGGGGTCGGGAGCAATCAGCCCCAGCATTTT
CDR3: CASGKQGVGSNQPQHF